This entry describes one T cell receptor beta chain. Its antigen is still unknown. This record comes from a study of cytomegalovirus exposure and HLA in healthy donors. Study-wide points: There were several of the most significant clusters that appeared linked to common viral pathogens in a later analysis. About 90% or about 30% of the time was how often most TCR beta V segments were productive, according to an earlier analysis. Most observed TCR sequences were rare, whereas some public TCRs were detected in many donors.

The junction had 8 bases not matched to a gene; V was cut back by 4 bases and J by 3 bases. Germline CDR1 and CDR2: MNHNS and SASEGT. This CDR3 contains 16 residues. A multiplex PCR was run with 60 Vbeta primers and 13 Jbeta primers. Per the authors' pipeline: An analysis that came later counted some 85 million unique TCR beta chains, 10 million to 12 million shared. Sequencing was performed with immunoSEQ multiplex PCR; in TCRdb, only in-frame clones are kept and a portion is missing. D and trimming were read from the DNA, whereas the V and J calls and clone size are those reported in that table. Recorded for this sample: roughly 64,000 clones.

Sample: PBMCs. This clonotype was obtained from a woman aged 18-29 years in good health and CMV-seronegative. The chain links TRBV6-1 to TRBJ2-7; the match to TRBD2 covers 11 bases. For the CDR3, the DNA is TGTGCCAGCAGTGCACTAGCGGGAGTCGGGGGCTACGAGCAGTACTTC. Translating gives CASSALAGVGGYEQYF.